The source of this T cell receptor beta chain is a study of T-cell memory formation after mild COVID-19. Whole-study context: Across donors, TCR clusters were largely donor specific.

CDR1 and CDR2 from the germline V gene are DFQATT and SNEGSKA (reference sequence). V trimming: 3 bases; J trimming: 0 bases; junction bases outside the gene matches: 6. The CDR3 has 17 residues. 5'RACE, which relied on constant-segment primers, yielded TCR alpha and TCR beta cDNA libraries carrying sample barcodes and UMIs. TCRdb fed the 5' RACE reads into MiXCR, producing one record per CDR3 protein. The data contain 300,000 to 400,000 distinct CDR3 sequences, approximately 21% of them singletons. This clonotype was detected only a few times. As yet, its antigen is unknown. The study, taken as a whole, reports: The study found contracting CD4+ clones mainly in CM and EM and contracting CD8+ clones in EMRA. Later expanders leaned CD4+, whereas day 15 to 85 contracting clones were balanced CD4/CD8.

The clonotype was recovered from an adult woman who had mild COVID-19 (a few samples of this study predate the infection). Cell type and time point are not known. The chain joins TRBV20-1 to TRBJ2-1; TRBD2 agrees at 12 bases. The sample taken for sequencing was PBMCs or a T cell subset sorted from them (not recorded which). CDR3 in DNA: TGCAGTGCTAGGCCGGGACTAGCGGGTTCCTCCTACAATGAGCAGTTCTTC. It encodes CSARPGLAGSSYNEQFF.